Below are 5 T cell receptor beta chains sequenced from a single sample in a study of T cell responses to AZD1222 COVID-19 vaccine. Generated by immunoSEQ multiplex PCR, the TCRdb table keeps only in-frame clones and is missing some. Of 150,000 to 250,000 clones listed, more than 85% are singletons. The specimen comprised peripheral blood, sampled 28 days after the second AZD1222 dose. The receptors stem from an adult who received the AZD1222 COVID-19 vaccine.

This clone has only a few counts. CDR3 sequence: CASSPTGIFMNTEAFF. CDR3 DNA: TGTGCCAGCAGTCCGACAGGGATTTTCATGAACACTGAAGCTTTCTTT. The genes are TRBV2 and TRBJ1-1; 7 nucleotides match TRBD1. The CDR3 loop spans 16 amino acids. V was pared by 5 bases and J by 0 bases, with 9 bases of the junction left unmatched. Germline V gene lookup returns CDR1 SNHLY and CDR2 FYNNEI.

The chain couples TRBV18 to TRBJ2-1; possible D gene TRBD2, 5 bases. With 2 bases removed from V and 5 bases from J, the gap between germline ends came to 7 bases. The CDR3 sequence is 13 residues long. The germline V gene encodes CDR1 KGHSH and CDR2 LQKENI. CDR3 residues: CASSPTRDNEQFF. The CDR3 DNA sequence: TGTGCCAGCTCACCAACTAGAGACAATGAGCAGTTCTTC.

The chain joins TRBV28 to TRBJ1-2, with D possibly matching TRBD1 (5 bases). This CDR3 is 13 amino acids long. Trimming removed 5 bases from V and 4 bases from J, with 11 bases in between. From germline, CDR1 is MDHEN and CDR2 SYDVKM. The CDR3 loop is CASSDGHSYGYTF. The CDR3 DNA sequence: TGTGCCAGCAGTGATGGACATAGCTATGGCTACACCTTC.

The V call is TRBV28, the J call TRBJ1-2; possibly TRBD1 for D (5 bases). CDR1 and CDR2 from the germline V gene are MDHEN and SYDVKM. With 3 bases removed from V and 2 bases from J, the gap between germline ends came to 7 bases. The CDR3 totals 13 residues. CDR3 bases: TGTGCCAGCAGTTTCGAGGGGAACTATGGCTACACCTTC. This encodes CASSFEGNYGYTF.

V and J are TRBV15 and TRBJ2-3, with TRBD2 identical over 8 bases. The junction had 8 bases not matched to a gene; V was cut back by 1 base and J by 5 bases. CDR1 is LNHNV, CDR2 YYDKDF, per germline (reference sequence). The CDR3 consists of 16 residues. The CDR3 DNA reads as TGTGCCACCAGCAGAGTTATTCCAGCGGGAGTAGATACGCAGTATTTT. This gives the protein CATSRVIPAGVDTQYF.